The present entry profiles one T cell receptor beta chain with its context. This record belongs to a study of blood T cell repertoires in COVID-19. Study information: The samples span acute and convalescent COVID-19 from the United States, Italy and Spain. T cells, B-cell-depleted T cells, or PBMCs supplied cDNA or gDNA.

Data came from immunoSEQ multiplex PCR; TCRdb stores just in-frame clones and leaves some out. The table records roughly 99,000 clones, roughly 80% of them present only once. Deletions cut 7 bases from V and 0 bases from J, with 15 bases between. Germline CDR1 reads LNHDA; CDR2 reads SQIVND (reference sequence). This CDR3 contains 15 residues. This chain uses TRBV19 with TRBJ1-1, with TRBD1 as a possible D gene (6 bases). The sequence came from a woman of 80 years or more with acute or convalescent COVID-19. The sample comprised peripheral blood. In DNA, the CDR3 is TGTGCCAGTAAGCCGGGGACACACATGAACACTGAAGCTTTCTTT. It translates to CASKPGTHMNTEAFF.